Listed below are T cell receptor beta chains from one sample, sequenced in a study of cytomegalovirus exposure and HLA in healthy donors. Data came from immunoSEQ multiplex PCR; TCRdb stores just in-frame clones and leaves some out. The sample has 120,000 or so clones; roughly 80% are singletons. Sequenced material: PBMCs. These receptors were taken from a man under 40 in good health and CMV-seropositive. Both conserved end residues are part of each CDR3. A D gene is named only where the DNA matches it firmly. Expanded clones get a size class; other rows say once, few or many, or leave the size out.

CDR3,DNA,D,size,J,V
CASSDTGAEAFF,TGTGCCAGCAGTGACACAGGGGCTGAAGCTTTCTTT,TRBD1,NA,TRBJ1-1,TRBV6-1
CATSPGGAGSDEQYF,TGCGCCACCTCACCGGGAGGAGCGGGAAGCGACGAGCAGTACTTC,TRBD2,NA,TRBJ2-7,TRBV5-1
CASSLGMGARETQYF,TGTGCCAGCAGCTTAGGTATGGGGGCGCGAGAGACCCAGTACTTC,NA,NA,TRBJ2-5,TRBV7-2
CSVDPGLGGNTIYF,TGCAGCGTTGACCCAGGTTTAGGTGGAAACACCATATATTTT,NA,NA,TRBJ1-3,TRBV29-1
CASRSTGRGETQYF,TGTGCCAGCAGGTCAACAGGGAGGGGGGAGACCCAGTACTTC,NA,few,TRBJ2-5,TRBV27
CASRFGRVWDSYNEQFF,TGTGCCAGCAGATTCGGGAGGGTGTGGGACTCCTACAATGAGCAGTTCTTC,NA,NA,TRBJ2-1,TRBV21-1
CASSLAGVLRYEQYF,TGTGCCAGCAGCTTGGCAGGGGTGCTTAGGTACGAGCAGTACTTC,NA,NA,TRBJ2-7,TRBV5-4
CASSVEPGALGANVLTF,TGTGCCAGCAGCGTAGAACCAGGGGCGCTTGGGGCCAACGTCCTGACTTTC,NA,once,TRBJ2-6,TRBV9
CASSPTTGTGSGNTIYF,TGTGCCAGCAGCCCCACAACCGGGACAGGCTCTGGAAACACCATATATTTT,TRBD1,NA,TRBJ1-3,TRBV4-2
CASSLGQASQETQYF,TGTGCCAGCAGCTTGGGGCAGGCCAGCCAAGAGACCCAGTACTTC,NA,NA,TRBJ2-5,TRBV7-9
CASSQAPGRGSYEQYF,TGCGCCAGCAGCCAAGCGCCCGGCCGGGGGAGCTACGAGCAGTACTTC,NA,NA,TRBJ2-7,TRBV4-1
CASSPTGGINQPQHF,TGTGCCAGCTCACCAACAGGGGGGATAAATCAGCCCCAGCATTTT,TRBD1,NA,TRBJ1-5,TRBV18
CASDTGQISNQPQHF,TGTGCCAGTGATACCGGACAGATTAGCAATCAGCCCCAGCATTTT,NA,NA,TRBJ1-5,TRBV19
CASSLDGTSGRGSTDTQYF,TGCGCCAGCAGCTTGGACGGGACTAGCGGGAGAGGGAGCACAGATACGCAGTATTTT,TRBD2,NA,TRBJ2-3,TRBV5-1
CASSIPASGMTNEQFF,TGTGCCAGTAGTATACCAGCCTCAGGAATGACGAATGAGCAGTTCTTC,NA,NA,TRBJ2-1,TRBV19
CASSLGTSTGELFF,TGTGCCAGCAGTTTGGGGACTAGCACCGGGGAGCTGTTTTTT,TRBD2,NA,TRBJ2-2,TRBV27
CASSRRMKEKLFF,TGCGCCAGCAGCCGGAGAATGAAGGAAAAACTGTTTTTT,NA,NA,TRBJ1-4,TRBV4-3
CASSEMGEGGTGELFF,TGTGCCAGCAGTGAAATGGGCGAGGGAGGTACCGGGGAGCTGTTTTTT,NA,few,TRBJ2-2,TRBV2
CASSLVAGGLGEQYF,TGTGCCAGCAGCTTAGTGGCGGGAGGGTTGGGGGAGCAGTACTTC,TRBD2,once,TRBJ2-7,TRBV7-8
CASSLSRVGNTEAFF,TGTGCCAGCAGTTTATCGCGGGTAGGAAACACTGAAGCTTTCTTT,NA,NA,TRBJ1-1,TRBV27
CAWRTLRQGPNYGYTF,TGTGCCTGGAGGACCCTTCGACAGGGCCCTAACTATGGCTACACCTTC,TRBD1,NA,TRBJ1-2,TRBV30
CASSVGQTTNEKLFF,TGTGCCAGCAGCGTAGGACAGACAACTAATGAAAAACTGTTTTTT,NA,NA,TRBJ1-4,TRBV9
CASSLRATLIYEQYF,TGTGCCAGCAGCCTCAGGGCAACGTTGATCTACGAGCAGTACTTC,NA,NA,TRBJ2-7,TRBV7-2
CASSYSSGRNNEQFF,TGTGCCAGCAGTTACTCGAGCGGGAGAAACAATGAGCAGTTCTTC,TRBD2,NA,TRBJ2-1,TRBV6-5
CASSFSNKNIQYF,TGTGCCAGCAGCTTTTCCAACAAAAACATTCAGTACTTC,NA,NA,TRBJ2-4,TRBV5-8
CAWSVRGQSNSPLHF,TGTGCCTGGAGTGTACGGGGACAGTCTAATTCACCCCTCCACTTT,TRBD1,NA,TRBJ1-6,TRBV30
CASSSETGSNEKLFF,TGTGCCAGTAGTTCCGAGACAGGTTCTAATGAAAAACTGTTTTTT,NA,NA,TRBJ1-4,TRBV19
CSVDDRGEQYF,TGCAGCGTGGACGACAGGGGCGAGCAGTACTTC,TRBD1,once,TRBJ2-7,TRBV29-1
CASSYPPRIYEQFF,TGTGCCAGCAGTTACCCTCCTAGAATCTATGAGCAGTTCTTC,NA,NA,TRBJ2-1,TRBV6-6
CASSSGGSINQPQHF,TGTGCCAGCAGCTCAGGGGGAAGTATCAATCAGCCCCAGCATTTT,TRBD1,NA,TRBJ1-5,TRBV5-6
CASSSAGMSYNEQFF,TGTGCCAGCAGTTCAGCGGGTATGTCCTACAATGAGCAGTTCTTC,NA,once,TRBJ2-1,TRBV25-1
CASSSLGTGAWLVDTGELFF,TGCGCCAGCAGCTCGCTCGGGACAGGGGCTTGGTTGGTCGACACCGGGGAGCTGTTTTTT,TRBD1,NA,TRBJ2-2,TRBV5-1
CSISTSGGYTF,TGTTCCATTTCAACTTCAGGGGGCTACACCTTC,NA,NA,TRBJ1-2,TRBV7-9
CASSPLTGVNTEAFF,TGTGCCAGCTCACCCCTTACAGGGGTGAACACTGAAGCTTTCTTT,TRBD1,NA,TRBJ1-1,TRBV18
CASSQGGVQGPFNEKLFF,TGCGCCAGCAGCCAAGGAGGGGTACAGGGCCCTTTTAATGAAAAACTGTTTTTT,NA,NA,TRBJ1-4,TRBV4-3
CASRQGSNTEAFF,TGTGCCTCTCGGCAGGGTTCGAACACTGAAGCTTTCTTT,NA,NA,TRBJ1-1,TRBV11-2
CASRPDSYYGYTF,TGTGCCAGCAGACCGGACAGCTACTATGGCTACACCTTC,NA,NA,TRBJ1-2,TRBV5-6
CSVQIAGVGSYEQYF,TGCAGCGTTCAAATAGCGGGAGTGGGTTCCTACGAGCAGTACTTC,TRBD2,NA,TRBJ2-7,TRBV29-1
CASSAGRSGQLSSGYTF,TGTGCCAGCAGTGCCGGGCGCTCGGGACAGCTCTCAAGTGGCTACACCTTC,TRBD1,once,TRBJ1-2,TRBV27
CASSSEREEPFF,TGTGCCAGCAGCTCTGAGCGGGAAGAACCGTTCTTC,TRBD2,NA,TRBJ2-1,TRBV7-9
CASSLPDRAGGGYTF,TGCGCCAGCAGCTTGCCCGACAGGGCCGGGGGAGGCTACACCTTC,TRBD1,NA,TRBJ1-2,TRBV5-1
CASSYGGRNYEQYF,TGCGCCAGCAGCTACGGAGGGCGGAACTACGAGCAGTACTTC,NA,NA,TRBJ2-7,TRBV5-1
CASSPAPGQGTGELFF,TGTGCCAGCAGTCCAGCCCCGGGACAGGGTACCGGGGAGCTGTTTTTT,TRBD1,NA,TRBJ2-2,TRBV28
CATSRGAGPGNTQYF,TGTGCCACCAGCAGAGGAGCGGGACCAGGCAATACGCAGTATTTT,TRBD2,NA,TRBJ2-3,TRBV15
CASSPRQVGGTEAFF,TGTGCCAGCAGTCCTCGACAGGTCGGGGGGACTGAAGCTTTCTTT,NA,few,TRBJ1-1,TRBV27
CASSPGYTIYF,TGTGCCAGCAGCCCAGGGTACACCATATATTTT,NA,NA,TRBJ1-3,TRBV2
CASSAGRASGKETQYF,TGTGCCAGCTCGGCCGGGCGGGCTAGCGGGAAAGAGACCCAGTACTTC,TRBD2,NA,TRBJ2-5,TRBV18
CASLLPWDRNNEQFF,TGTGCCAGCTTACTCCCTTGGGACAGAAACAATGAGCAGTTCTTC,TRBD1,few,TRBJ2-1,TRBV7-9
CASSVEVGRGAYEQYF,TGTGCCAGCAGTGTCGAGGTGGGCAGGGGCGCCTACGAGCAGTACTTC,NA,NA,TRBJ2-7,TRBV6-1
CSVGQGRQPQHF,TGCAGCGTCGGACAGGGGAGGCAGCCCCAGCATTTT,TRBD1,few,TRBJ1-5,TRBV29-1
CAWNTAVGVSPLHF,TGTGCCTGGAATACCGCCGTAGGGGTTTCACCCCTCCACTTT,NA,NA,TRBJ1-6,TRBV30
CATRQGANEQFF,TGCGCCACCAGACAGGGGGCCAATGAGCAGTTCTTC,TRBD1,NA,TRBJ2-1,TRBV5-1
CASSLDRGGSEQYF,TGTGCCAGCAGCTTAGACAGGGGAGGATCCGAGCAGTACTTC,NA,NA,TRBJ2-7,TRBV7-2
CASSLVAGAEQYF,TGTGCCAGCAGCTTAGTAGCGGGAGCCGAGCAGTACTTC,TRBD2,NA,TRBJ2-7,TRBV7-9